Presented here are 6 T cell receptor beta chains from one specimen sequenced in a study of T cell responses to AZD1222 COVID-19 vaccine. Sequencing used immunoSEQ multiplex PCR; TCRdb keeps in-frame clones, though not all of them. The sample lists 110,000 to 150,000 clones, over 85% occurring once. This sample comprised peripheral blood, obtained on day 0 of AZD1222 vaccination. These receptors all stem from an adult in good health.

V and J are TRBV6-1 and TRBJ1-2, with 7 bases fitting TRBD1. V was pared by 0 bases and J by 2 bases, with 6 bases of the junction left unmatched. Germline CDR1 is MNHNS and CDR2 is SASEGT. The CDR3 is 16 amino acids. For the CDR3, the DNA is TGTGCCAGCAGTGAAGCCGTTGGACAGGAAAACTATGGCTACACCTTC. This sequence encodes CASSEAVGQENYGYTF.

This chain uses TRBV4-1 with TRBJ2-2, with 7 bases identical to TRBD2. This CDR3 has 16 amino acids. Trimming took 5 bases from V and 2 from J; bases not matched to a gene: 8. CDR1 MGHRA and CDR2 YSYEKL come from the germline V gene. As DNA, the CDR3 is TGCGCCAGCAGCGGGGTCGGGAGGAGAAACACCGGGGAGCTGTTTTTT. It yields the protein CASSGVGRRNTGELFF.

V and J are TRBV14 and TRBJ2-7; D remains unclear. The CDR3 spans 14 residues. V lost 0 bases and J lost 0, with 6 bases in between. Germline values: CDR1 SGHDN, CDR2 FVKESK. CDR3 sequence (DNA): TGTGCCAGCAGCCAAGATCGGAGCTCCTACGAGCAGTACTTC. It specifies CASSQDRSSYEQYF.

This clone was recorded a few times. The V gene is TRBV19, the J gene TRBJ1-6, with a possible D match to TRBD1 (6 bases). V lost 6 bases to trimming and J lost 8 bases, with 8 bases between them. The CDR3 runs to 12 residues. In germline, CDR1 is LNHDA, CDR2 SQIVND (reference sequence). The CDR3 DNA is TGTGCCAGTAGGTACAGGGATTCACCCCTCCACTTT. It specifies CASRYRDSPLHF. Variable domain in full (rest from reference TRBV19 and TRBJ1-6): DGGITQSPKYLFRKEGQNVTLSCEQNLNHDAMYWYRQDPGQGLRLIYYSQIVNDFQKGDIAEGYSVSREKKESFPLTVTSAQKNPTAFYLCASRYRDSPLHFGNGTRLTVT.

This clone has a handful of counts. This sequence joins TRBV6-4 and TRBJ2-1; TRBD2 aligns across 12 bases. CDR3 length: 16 residues. CDR1 is MRHNA, CDR2 SNTAGT, per germline. V shed 2 bases and J 3 bases; nucleotides not matched to a gene: 2. CDR3 protein: CASSDRTSGDYNEQFF. The DNA of the CDR3 is TGTGCCAGCAGTGACAGGACTAGCGGGGACTACAATGAGCAGTTCTTC.

J is TRBJ2-1 and V is TRBV5-6, with 12 bases matching TRBD2. The germline V gene has CDR1 SGHDT and CDR2 YYEEEE. V shed 0 bases and J 8 bases; nucleotides not matched to a gene: 9. The CDR3 covers 17 residues. The CDR3 spells CASSLAPLAGGPDEQFF. The CDR3 coding sequence is TGTGCCAGCAGCTTGGCCCCTCTAGCGGGAGGGCCCGATGAGCAGTTCTTC.